These 26 T cell receptor beta chains share one sample of origin, sequenced in a study of T cell repertoires in cytomegalovirus infection. Each CDR3 protein is one row after TCRdb ran MiXCR on the reads. The data hold approximately 500,000 distinct CDR3 sequences, with 16% observed a single time. Sequencing was performed on CD8+ T cells from PBMCs. The receptor set was obtained from a human donor in good health (CMV status not recorded). Some clones in this sample may be carry-over from other donors' samples.

This clonotype was counted at least ten times. The chain uses TRBV10-3 and TRBJ2-7, with 10 nucleotides matching TRBD2. The CDR3 extends over 15 amino acids. J was trimmed by 3 bases and V by 2 bases; bases with no gene match: 4. Per germline, CDR1 ENHRY and CDR2 SYGVKD. CDR3 in DNA: TGTGCCATCAGTGAGCTTACTAGCGGGAACTACGAGCAGTACTTC. Translating it yields CAISELTSGNYEQYF.

This clonotype appeared many times. Written as DNA, the CDR3 is TGTGCCAGCAAATTGGCCCTGGGACATTCCTCCTACGAGCAGTACTTC. Translation: CASKLALGHSSYEQYF. The chain couples TRBV27 to TRBJ2-7; maybe TRBD1 (6 bases). V dropped 7 bases and J dropped 0 bases, with 19 bases sitting between them. This CDR3 spans 16 amino acids. CDR1 and CDR2 (germline): MNHEY, SMNVEV (reference sequence).

The chain uses TRBV2 and TRBJ1-2, with D perhaps matching TRBD1 (5 bases). V lost 0 bases and J lost 6, with 14 bases in between. The germline gives CDR1 SNHLY, CDR2 FYNNEI. The CDR3 is made up of 15 amino acids. CDR3 in amino acids: CASSEASDIPDGYTF. The CDR3 DNA reads TGTGCCAGCAGTGAAGCGTCGGACATACCCGATGGCTACACCTTC.

About this clonotype itself: The germline gene is not matched at one end of the junction; a read error may be the cause. The V call is TRBV7-6, the J call TRBJ2-7; D ambiguous. In germline, CDR1 is SGHVS, CDR2 FNYEAQ. The CDR3 loop spans 12 amino acids. For the CDR3, the DNA is TGTGCCAGCACCTTAGGATGGGGCGAGCAGTACTTC. Amino acids: CASTLGWGEQYF.

The chain combines TRBV27 with TRBJ1-4, with 9 nucleotides matching TRBD1. The junction had 6 bases not matched to a gene; V was cut back by 5 bases and J by 5 bases. The germline CDR1 and CDR2 sequences are MNHEY and SMNVEV (reference sequence). The CDR3 is 15 amino acids. The CDR3 nucleotides read TGTGCCAGCAGTCCGGCGACAGGGGGGAATGAAAAACTGTTTTTT. This encodes CASSPATGGNEKLFF.

This clonotype showed up many times. This chain connects TRBV7-9 to TRBJ1-5, with unresolved D. This CDR3 has 12 amino acids. CDR1 and CDR2 from the germline V gene are SEHNR and FQNEAQ (reference sequence). V was cut by 5 bases and J by 10 bases, with 12 bases left in between. This CDR3 reads CASSTPGTPQHF. The CDR3 DNA reads TGTGCCAGCAGCACACCAGGTACTCCCCAGCATTTT.

Comment on this clonotype: At one end the junction does not follow the germline gene, possibly because of a read error. The chain carries TRBV10-3 and TRBJ2-7, with D maybe TRBD2 (6 bases). The CDR3 is 15 residues long. Germline lookup yields CDR1 ENHRY and CDR2 SYGVKD. The CDR3 is CAISESSGGDYEQYF. As DNA, the CDR3 is TGTGCCATTAGTGAGTCATCGGGCGGGGACTACGAGCAGTACTTC.

This clonotype was recorded many times. V gene TRBV7-9 combines with J gene TRBJ2-5; 9 positions match TRBD1. Germline V gene lookup returns CDR1 SEHNR and CDR2 FQNEAQ (reference sequence). This CDR3 has 18 amino acids. The J segment lost 5 bases and the V segment lost 6 bases, leaving 19 bases of the junction unmatched. The CDR3 region has the DNA TGTGCCAGCAGTCGACTCTTTACAGGGGGCAATCTTGGGGAGACCCAGTACTTC. Translating gives CASSRLFTGGNLGETQYF.

The chain carries TRBV10-3 and TRBJ1-2, with 8 bases that match TRBD1. Losses at the gene ends were 4 bases for V and 6 bases for J; bases not matched to a gene: 7. CDR1 and CDR2 (germline): ENHRY, SYGVKD. The CDR3 spans 14 residues. The CDR3 nucleotides are TGTGCCATCAGTGGTACAGGGGGGGACGATGGCTACACCTTC. Protein product: CAISGTGGDDGYTF.

The V call is TRBV9, the J call TRBJ2-7; 9 nucleotides agree with TRBD2. Germline V CDR1 and CDR2: SGDLS, YYNGEE. V lost 2 bases, J lost 0 bases, and 3 bases stayed unmatched. This CDR3 is built from 15 residues. The CDR3 bases are TGTGCCAGCAGCGTCGCGGGGGGGCCCTCCTACGAGCAGTACTTC. It yields the protein CASSVAGGPSYEQYF.

This clonotype was detected ten times or more. The chain employs TRBV12-3 or TRBV12-4 and TRBJ2-2; no clear D. The CDR3 has 12 residues. V was cut by 7 bases and J by 5 bases, with 8 bases left in between. The DNA of the CDR3 is TGTGCCAGCATCTCCGGGACCGGGGAGCTGTTTTTT. It specifies CASISGTGELFF.

The rearrangement joins TRBV15 to TRBJ2-1, with D unclear. Germline-derived CDR1 and CDR2 are LNHNV and YYDKDF (reference sequence). The ends were cut back, 0 bases at V and 6 bases at J, with 9 bases in the middle. This CDR3 has 14 amino acids. CDR3 loop: CATSRDLTRNEQFF. CDR3 nucleotides: TGTGCCACCAGCAGAGATTTGACTCGCAATGAGCAGTTCTTC.

The chain links TRBV4-1 to TRBJ2-7; 11 bases match TRBD2. This CDR3 comprises 17 residues. The trim removed 0 bases at V and 0 bases at J, leaving 4 bases unmatched. Germline CDR1 and CDR2: MGHRA and YSYEKL. The CDR3 sequence is CASSQEGLADLSYEQYF. CDR3 sequence (DNA): TGCGCCAGCAGCCAAGAGGGACTAGCGGATCTCTCCTACGAGCAGTACTTC.

There are many counts of this clonotype. This chain uses TRBV7-3 with TRBJ2-3; no definite D call. Trimming took off 1 base at V and 6 bases at J, with 14 bases between the two ends. CDR3 length: 15 residues. Germline V CDR1 and CDR2: SGHTA, FQGTGA. The CDR3, as DNA: TGTGCCAGCAGCTTAAATGGTGGGGAAGGGGATACGCAGTATTTT. This gives the protein CASSLNGGEGDTQYF.

This clonotype was detected only a few times. The CDR3 is CASSEGTDSPTGELFF. The CDR3 DNA sequence: TGTGCCAGCAGTGAAGGGACCGACAGTCCCACCGGGGAGCTGTTTTTT. V gene TRBV6-1 combines with J gene TRBJ2-2; a possible D gene is TRBD1 (5 bases). This CDR3 has 16 residues. From germline, CDR1 is MNHNS and CDR2 SASEGT. V was trimmed by 1 base and J by 4 bases, leaving 13 bases between them.

The sample holds a few counts of this clonotype. The V gene is TRBV5-6, the J gene TRBJ1-1; D remains ambiguous. The CDR3 runs 16 residues. Germline CDR1 reads SGHDT; CDR2 reads YYEEEE. V was pared by 0 bases and J by 1 base, with 13 bases between. CDR3 bases: TGTGCCAGCAGCTTGGCCGGGGAGGGTGGGAACACTGAAGCTTTCTTT. Translated: CASSLAGEGGNTEAFF.

This clonotype was seen a few times. The genes are TRBV12-3 or TRBV12-4 and TRBJ2-3; D gene uncertain. The CDR3 sequence is 15 residues long. V was pared by 5 bases and J by 0 bases, with 12 bases between. The CDR3 region is CASSPDGVSTDTQYF. CDR3 nucleotides: TGTGCCAGCAGTCCGGACGGAGTAAGCACAGATACGCAGTATTTT.

This clonotype was detected ten times or more. This rearrangement joins TRBV12-3 or TRBV12-4 to TRBJ1-2; no clear D gene. Between the trimmed V and J ends, which lost 6 bases and 5 bases, there was a span of 19 bases. The CDR3 is made up of 15 amino acids. The CDR3 protein is CASSLGRTATYGYTF. The CDR3 DNA reads as TGTGCCAGCAGCCTCGGTCGTACAGCCACATATGGCTACACCTTC.

The chain combines TRBV28 with TRBJ1-1; possible D gene TRBD1, 6 bases. Trimming cost V 6 bases and J 2 bases, with 10 bases left between them. CDR1 and CDR2 from the germline V gene are MDHEN and SYDVKM. CDR3 size: 13 residues. The CDR3 region has the DNA TGTGCCAGCAGATCAGGGGAAAACACTGAAGCTTTCTTT. Protein: CASRSGENTEAFF.

This clonotype was detected ten times or more. The chain links TRBV12-3 or TRBV12-4 to TRBJ2-3; 9 positions match TRBD2. V trimming: 7 bases; J trimming: 2 bases; junction bases outside the gene matches: 7. CDR3 length: 15 amino acids. The CDR3: CASTLSGSFTDTQYF. The CDR3 bases are TGTGCCAGCACCCTTAGCGGGAGCTTCACAGATACGCAGTATTTT.

The CDR3, as DNA: TGTGCCATCAGTGATTGGACAGGGGGATCCACAGATACGCAGTATTTT. Its translation is CAISDWTGGSTDTQYF. V is TRBV10-3 and J is TRBJ2-3, with 10 nucleotides matching TRBD1. The CDR3 runs 16 residues. The germline V gene encodes CDR1 ENHRY and CDR2 SYGVKD. J gave up 2 bases and V 3 bases, and 5 bases lay outside the gene matches.

This clonotype was seen at least ten times. This chain joins TRBV27 and TRBJ2-5; TRBD1 or TRBD2 may be the D gene (5 bases each). The CDR3 sequence is 13 residues long. The germline gives CDR1 MNHEY, CDR2 SMNVEV (reference sequence). V gave up 3 bases and J gave up 3 bases, with 8 bases separating them. The CDR3 coding sequence is TGTGCCAGCAGTTTTGTGGGGGAAGAGACCCAGTACTTC. Its protein product is CASSFVGEETQYF.

The table lists this clonotype with many counts. This chain links TRBV12-3 or TRBV12-4 with TRBJ1-1; 7 bases fit TRBD1. This CDR3 contains 14 residues. V lost 0 bases, J lost 5 bases, and 3 bases stayed unmatched. The CDR3 DNA reads TGTGCCAGCAGTTTAGCCAAGACAGGGACTGAAGCTTTCTTT. This encodes CASSLAKTGTEAFF.

This chain connects TRBV27 to TRBJ1-1; D remains unclear. The CDR3 is 13 residues long. The germline V gene has CDR1 MNHEY and CDR2 SMNVEV (reference sequence). The V end lost 2 bases, the J end lost 8 bases, and 12 bases lay between the germline ends. DNA for the CDR3: TGTGCCAGCAGTTTAGGGTCAGTGCAGGAAGCTTTCTTT. This translates into CASSLGSVQEAFF.

In this sample, this clonotype turned up many times. The V and J genes are TRBV12-3 or TRBV12-4 and TRBJ2-5; 9 bases match TRBD1. This CDR3 comprises 14 residues. V was clipped by 8 bases and J by 0 bases; unmatched bases: 4. The CDR3 DNA sequence: TGTGCCAGCCTGAGGGACAGGGACCAAGAGACCCAGTACTTC. Protein: CASLRDRDQETQYF.

Notes on this clonotype: This clone may be a read error of a much larger clone one base away. This chain joins TRBV7-9 and TRBJ1-1; D gene ambiguous. Between the trimmed V and J ends, which lost 5 bases and 6 bases, there was a span of 19 bases. The CDR3 spans 15 residues. Looked up from germline, CDR1 is SEHNR and CDR2 is FQNEAQ (reference sequence). CDR3 DNA sequence: TGTGCCAGCAGCCTTGGTCGTGGGAAGGCCGCTGAAGCTTTCTTT. This encodes CASSLGRGKAAEAFF.